Below are 16 T cell receptor beta chains sequenced from a single sample in a study of CXCR3-negative and CXCR3-positive naive CD8 T cells. These receptors are not linked to any known antigen. General study points: Hydrophobicity of TRB CDR3s was greater in CXCR3-positive naive cells than in CXCR3-negative naive cells.

Preparation of TRB cDNA libraries relied on 5' RACE carrying UMI labels. TCRdb reanalyzed the 5' RACE reads, giving one entry per CDR3 protein sequence and no DNA. This table holds about 110,000 distinct CDR3 sequences. The sample consisted of naive CXCR3+ CD8+ T cells from blood. Subset defined: CD45RO-CCR7+CD27+CD95- naive CD8+ T cells expressing CXCR3 (TNR3+). The receptor source for this set is a human donor in good health. Some clones in this sample may be carry-over from other donors' samples.

The rearrangement uses TRBV11-2 and TRBJ2-7; TCRdb picks TRBD1, but there is no DNA to check that call. The germline V gene has CDR1 SGHAT and CDR2 FQNNGV. This CDR3 spans 15 amino acids. CDR3 loop: CASSSDRDSLYEQYF.

The chain joins TRBV6-2 or TRBV6-3 to TRBJ1-1; with no DNA, the TCRdb D assignment of TRBD1 cannot be verified. The CDR3 is 14 residues long. CDR1 and CDR2 from the germline V gene are MNHEY and SVGEGT. CDR3: CASSYGDRDTEAFF.

This sequence joins TRBV2 and TRBJ2-5; the TCRdb D gene call, TRBD2, has no DNA to confirm it. CDR1 is SNHLY, CDR2 FYNNEI, per germline. The CDR3 totals 16 residues. Here the CDR3 reads CASSEIAGGPQETQYF.

This chain joins TRBV7-6 and TRBJ1-4; with no DNA, the TCRdb D assignment of TRBD1 cannot be verified. Germline V gives CDR1 SGHVS, CDR2 FNYEAQ. The CDR3 sequence is 17 residues long. CDR3 amino acids: CASSLVGQGEFDEKLFF.

The gene calls are TRBV14 and TRBJ2-7. The CDR3 has 13 amino acids. Germline CDR1 reads SGHDN; CDR2 reads FVKESK. The chain's CDR3 is CASSHPATYEQYF.

The chain employs TRBV10-2 and TRBJ2-3. The CDR3 is 11 amino acids. CDR1 WSHSY and CDR2 SAAADI come from the germline V gene. This chain's CDR3 is CASSEGDTQYF.

The V call is TRBV20-1, the J call TRBJ1-5. The CDR3 sequence is 15 residues long. Per the germline V gene, CDR1 is DFQATT and CDR2 is SNEGSKA (reference sequence). The CDR3 loop reads CSAIMEGSLGQPQHF.

The V and J genes are TRBV19 and TRBJ2-1. This CDR3 has 14 amino acids. Germline V gene data show CDR1 as LNHDA and CDR2 as SQIVND (reference sequence). CDR3 amino acids: CASSITSSYNEQFF.

The chain recombines TRBV7-9 with TRBJ1-3; without DNA, the TCRdb call of TRBD1 cannot be checked. Per germline, CDR1 SEHNR and CDR2 FQNEAQ (reference sequence). This CDR3 region has 19 residues. The CDR3 region is CASSHRTGAYPPLGNTIYF.

The chain couples TRBV5-1 to TRBJ2-5. The CDR3 spans 13 residues. Germline CDR1 SGHRS, CDR2 YFSETQ. The CDR3 is CASSRIYQETQYF.

This chain uses TRBV5-6 with TRBJ2-1; TCRdb's D call, TRBD1, is unchecked because there is no DNA. The CDR3 is 14 amino acids. Germline CDR1 and CDR2: SGHDT and YYEEEE. CDR3 amino acids: CASSFWGQHNEQFF.

The chain carries TRBV7-3 and TRBJ1-1. Germline V CDR1 and CDR2: SGHTA, FQGTGA. The CDR3 is 13 residues long. CDR3 sequence reads: CASSLTVRDEAFF.

V usage is TRBV12-5 and J usage is TRBJ2-1; TCRdb picks TRBD2, but there is no DNA to check that call. Germline V gene lookup returns CDR1 LGHNT and CDR2 FRNRAP. CDR3 size: 15 residues. The CDR3 spells CASGLVRGGYNEQFF.

The gene calls are TRBV23-1 and TRBJ2-4; without DNA, the TCRdb call of TRBD2 cannot be checked. TRBV23-1 carries the ORF label, with uncertain function. The CDR3 totals 15 residues. The CDR3 sequence is CASSQFRGAKNIQYF.

This chain uses TRBV5-1 with TRBJ2-1; TCRdb picks TRBD1, but there is no DNA to check that call. CDR1 and CDR2 (germline): SGHRS, YFSETQ. The CDR3 runs to 13 residues. CDR3 in amino acids: CASRPTGYNEQFF. Filled out from reference TRBV5-1 and TRBJ2-1, the complete variable domain reads KAGVTQTPRYLIKTRGQQVTLSCSPISGHRSVSWYQQTPGQGLQFLFEYFSETQRNKGNFPGRFSGRQFSNSRSEMNVSTLELGDSALYLCASRPTGYNEQFFGPGTRLTVL.

The chain joins TRBV5-1 to TRBJ2-1; TCRdb outputs TRBD1, but without DNA this stays unchecked. Germline lookup yields CDR1 SGHRS and CDR2 YFSETQ. This CDR3 spans 16 amino acids. The CDR3 sequence is CASRIGQGKIHNEQFF.